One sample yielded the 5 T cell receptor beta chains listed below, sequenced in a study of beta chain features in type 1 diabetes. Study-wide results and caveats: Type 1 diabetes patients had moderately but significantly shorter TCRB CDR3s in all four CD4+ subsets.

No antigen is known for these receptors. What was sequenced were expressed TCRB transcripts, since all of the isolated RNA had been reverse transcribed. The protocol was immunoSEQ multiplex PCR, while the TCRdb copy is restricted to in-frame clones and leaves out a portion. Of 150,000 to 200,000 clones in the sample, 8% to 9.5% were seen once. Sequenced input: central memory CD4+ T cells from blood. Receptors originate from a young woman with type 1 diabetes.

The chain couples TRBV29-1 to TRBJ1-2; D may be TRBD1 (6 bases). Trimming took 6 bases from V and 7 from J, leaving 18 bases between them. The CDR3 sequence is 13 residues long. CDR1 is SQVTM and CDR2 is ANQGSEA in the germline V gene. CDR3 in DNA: TGCAGCGTCCCCAATGGGGGCTTGCGTGGCTACACCTTC. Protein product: CSVPNGGLRGYTF.

The CDR3 bases are TGCAGTGCTCGTAACAGCTACGAGCAGTACTTC. Its protein product is CSARNSYEQYF. The V gene is TRBV20-1, the J gene TRBJ2-7, with D hard to call. The CDR3 runs to 11 residues. The ends were cut back, 5 bases at V and 3 bases at J, with 8 bases in the middle. CDR1 is DFQATT and CDR2 is SNEGSKA in the germline V gene (reference sequence).

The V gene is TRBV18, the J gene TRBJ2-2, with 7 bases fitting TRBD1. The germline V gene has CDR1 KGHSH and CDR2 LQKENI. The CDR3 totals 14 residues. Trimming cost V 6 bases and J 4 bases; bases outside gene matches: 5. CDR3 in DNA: TGTGCCAGCTCCCCCGGGACAGCCACCGGGGAGCTGTTTTTT. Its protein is CASSPGTATGELFF.

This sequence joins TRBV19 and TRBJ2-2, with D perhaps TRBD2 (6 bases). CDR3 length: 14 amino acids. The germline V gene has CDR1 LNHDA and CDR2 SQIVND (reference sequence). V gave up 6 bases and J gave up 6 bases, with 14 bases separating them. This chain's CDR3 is CASRGLTPAGELFF. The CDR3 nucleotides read TGTGCCAGTAGGGGACTGACCCCCGCCGGGGAGCTGTTTTTT.

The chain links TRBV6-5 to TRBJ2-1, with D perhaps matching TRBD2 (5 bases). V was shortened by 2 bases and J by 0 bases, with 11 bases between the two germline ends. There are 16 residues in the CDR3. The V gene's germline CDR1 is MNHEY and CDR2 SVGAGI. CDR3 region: CASSYDPTSSYNEQFF. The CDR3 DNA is TGTGCCAGCAGTTACGACCCAACTAGCTCCTACAATGAGCAGTTCTTC.